One T cell receptor (beta chain) is described in this entry. CD45RO-negative CD8 cells positively selected for CCR7 made up the naive population, which excluded terminally differentiated effector memory CD45RA+ cells. The data originate from a study of shared clonotypes between healthy human individuals. The table came from immunoSEQ multiplex PCR; TCRdb's copy has only in-frame clones and leaves some out. The sample has 630,000 or so clones, 95% to 98% seen once. Trimming left V 5 bases short and J 2 bases short, with 13 bases between. The CDR3 consists of 15 residues. Germline V gives CDR1 MNHEY, CDR2 SMNVEV (reference sequence).

The receptor was isolated from a man aged 30-40 years in good health. The sample taken for sequencing was naive CD8+ T cells sorted from blood. The chain has TRBV27 and TRBJ2-1; D is possibly TRBD1 (6 bases). The CDR3 DNA sequence: TGTGCCAGCAGTGTGGGGACAACTACCTACAATGAGCAGTTCTTC. It specifies CASSVGTTTYNEQFF.